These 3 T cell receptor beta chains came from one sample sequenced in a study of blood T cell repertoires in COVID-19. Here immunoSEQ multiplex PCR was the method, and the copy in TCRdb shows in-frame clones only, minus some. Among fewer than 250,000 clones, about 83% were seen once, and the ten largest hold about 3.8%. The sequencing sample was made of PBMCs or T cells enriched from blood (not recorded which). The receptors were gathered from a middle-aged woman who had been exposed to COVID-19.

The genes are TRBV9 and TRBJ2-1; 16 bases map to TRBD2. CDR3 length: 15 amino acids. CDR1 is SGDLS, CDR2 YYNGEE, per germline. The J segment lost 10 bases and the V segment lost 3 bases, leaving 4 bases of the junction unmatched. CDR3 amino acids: CASSAGTSGGAEQFF. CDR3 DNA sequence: TGTGCCAGCAGCGCCGGGACTAGCGGGGGGGCCGAGCAGTTCTTC.

CDR3 bases: TGTGCCAGCAGGAACCGGGACAGGAACACCGGGGAGCTGTTTTTT. Translation gives CASRNRDRNTGELFF. This chain connects TRBV2 to TRBJ2-2; 7 bases fit TRBD1. The CDR3 covers 15 residues. The J segment lost 1 base and the V segment lost 6 bases, leaving 5 bases of the junction unmatched. Germline V gene data show CDR1 as SNHLY and CDR2 as FYNNEI.

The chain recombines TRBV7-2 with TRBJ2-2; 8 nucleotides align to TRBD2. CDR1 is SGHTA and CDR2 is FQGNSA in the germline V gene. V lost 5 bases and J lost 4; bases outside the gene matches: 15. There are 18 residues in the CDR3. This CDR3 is CASSPMPGGGGSTGELFF. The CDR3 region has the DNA TGTGCCAGCAGCCCCATGCCAGGAGGCGGGGGGAGCACCGGGGAGCTGTTTTTT.